This T cell receptor (beta chain) appears in the sequencing data of a study of cytomegalovirus exposure and HLA in healthy donors. General study findings and limits: Per a prior analysis, the majority of TCR beta V segments were productive roughly 87% or roughly 30% of the time.

The PCR made use of 60 Vbeta and 13 Jbeta primers. This table comes from immunoSEQ multiplex PCR, and its TCRdb copy is limited to in-frame clones, with some not included. The repertoire holds under 200,000 clones, with approximately 80% as singletons. A remark on this clone: Antigen: not known.

The receptor was isolated from a woman aged 45-59 years in good health and CMV-seronegative. Sequencing was done on a sample of PBMCs.

The CDR3 DNA follows: TGCGCCAGCAGCCAAGAATCTAGCGGGGGCGGGTACGAGCAGTACTTC. It codes for CASSQESSGGGYEQYF. The chain links TRBV4-1 to TRBJ2-7; TRBD2 matches 10 bases. With V trimmed by 0 bases and J by 4 bases, 6 bases remained unmatched. Germline V gene sequence: CDR1 MGHRA, CDR2 YSYEKL. This CDR3 is 16 amino acids long.